This T cell receptor beta chain was documented in a study of blood T cells in healthy people across ages. V lost 5 bases, J lost 0 bases, and 9 bases lay in between. The CDR3 contains 14 residues. The V gene's germline CDR1 is KGHSH and CDR2 LQKENI. Through a sample-barcoded 5' primer and a J-beta primer mix, a second PCR was run for 7 to 11 cycles. TCRdb reprocessed the 5' RACE reads with MiXCR, giving one entry per CDR3 protein. In the table there are about 900,000 distinct CDR3 sequences, 55% to 65% of which are singletons. The chain links TRBV18 to TRBJ2-3; D unclear. This TCR was sampled from a man aged 30 to 39 in good health. Sequenced: blood. The CDR3: CASSSQTSTDTQYF. The DNA for the CDR3 is TGTGCCAGCTCATCGCAGACTAGCACAGATACGCAGTATTTT.